The 21 T cell receptor beta chains given below trace back to one sample, sequenced in a study of blood T cell repertoires in COVID-19. Sequenced by immunoSEQ multiplex PCR; TCRdb stores in-frame clones only, minus some. The sample includes some 110,000 clones, approximately 85% of them seen just once. Sequenced material: peripheral blood. These receptors were taken from a man aged 35-49 years with acute or convalescent COVID-19.

The J gene is TRBJ1-6, the V gene TRBV12-3 or TRBV12-4; D is possibly TRBD1 (6 bases). Trimming took off 7 bases at V and 10 bases at J, with 14 bases between the two ends. The CDR3 runs 13 residues. The CDR3 DNA reads TGTGCCAGCACCCTCTACAGGGACTCACCCCTCCACTTT. Its translation is CASTLYRDSPLHF.

The CDR3 loop reads CASSTFSGTGNEQFF. The CDR3 DNA sequence: TGTGCCAGCAGTACTTTCTCCGGGACAGGGAATGAGCAGTTCTTC. The rearrangement links TRBV6-4 to TRBJ2-1, with TRBD1 matching 9 bases. V dropped 5 bases and J dropped 7; count of bases not matched to a gene: 9. Germline CDR1 reads MRHNA; CDR2 reads SNTAGT. The CDR3 is made up of 15 amino acids.

This clone was seen only once. The V gene is TRBV7-9, the J gene TRBJ2-2; 7 nucleotides align to TRBD1. The CDR3 covers 16 residues. V shed 6 bases, J shed 0 bases, and the junction held 7 bases outside the gene matches. Germline V lookup: CDR1 SEHNR, CDR2 FQNEAQ (reference sequence). Written as DNA, the CDR3 is TGTGCCAGCAGGGAGCCCGGGACAGCGAACACCGGGGAGCTGTTTTTT. Translating gives CASREPGTANTGELFF.

This chain links TRBV10-1 with TRBJ1-2, with 7 bases identical to TRBD1. The CDR3 extends over 15 amino acids. The V and J ends lost 4 bases and 4 bases, in that order; junction bases with no gene match: 9. Germline CDR1 WNHNN, CDR2 SYGVQD (reference sequence). The DNA for the CDR3 is TGCGCCAGCAGTGCCAGGGGGGTCCCCTTCTATGGCTACACCTTC. As protein: CASSARGVPFYGYTF.

The chain carries TRBV5-5 and TRBJ2-5; D not certain. CDR3 length: 13 amino acids. Germline assignment: CDR1 SGHKS and CDR2 YYEKEE (reference sequence). The V gene lost 5 bases and the J gene lost 2 bases, with 10 bases spanning the gap. The CDR3 is CASRLAEQETQYF. The CDR3 nucleotides are TGTGCCAGCAGATTAGCAGAACAAGAGACCCAGTACTTC.

CDR3 bases: TGTGCCAGCTCACCCCCGGGACTAGCGGGAGGGGGTGAGCAGTTCTTC. Amino acids: CASSPPGLAGGGEQFF. V usage is TRBV18 and J usage is TRBJ2-1, with TRBD2 matching over 16 bases. Germline values: CDR1 KGHSH, CDR2 LQKENI. This CDR3 contains 16 residues. Trimming removed 3 bases from V and 9 bases from J; junction bases left unmatched: 5.

This clone was seen only a few times. The CDR3 DNA is TGTGCCAGCTCACCTTATAATGAGGGACTCGCTGAAGCTTTCTTT. Amino acid sequence: CASSPYNEGLAEAFF. This rearrangement joins TRBV18 to TRBJ1-1, with D perhaps TRBD1 (5 bases). Trimming pared 3 bases from V and 6 bases from J, leaving 17 bases between. The CDR3 is 15 residues long. The germline V gene has CDR1 KGHSH and CDR2 LQKENI.

This chain connects TRBV5-1 to TRBJ2-5; D perhaps matches TRBD2 (6 bases). Germline assignment: CDR1 SGHRS and CDR2 YFSETQ. This CDR3 contains 13 residues. V shed 0 bases and J shed 5 bases, with 8 bases lying between them. The CDR3 bases are TGCGCCAGCAGCTTGGCAACTAGCGAGACCCAGTACTTC. It is translated as CASSLATSETQYF.

This chain connects TRBV5-1 to TRBJ2-1; D is possibly TRBD2 (7 bases). There are 13 residues in the CDR3. Between the trimmed V and J ends, which lost 4 bases and 8 bases, there was a span of 13 bases. The germline gives CDR1 SGHRS, CDR2 YFSETQ. The CDR3 bases are TGCGCCAGCAGCCCGGCGGGGGCGGATGAGCAGTTCTTC. Protein product: CASSPAGADEQFF.

The chain has TRBV5-6 and TRBJ1-1; the match to TRBD1 covers 8 bases. This CDR3 has 14 residues. CDR1 and CDR2 from the germline V gene are SGHDT and YYEEEE. Trimming took 4 bases from V and 2 from J; bases not matched to a gene: 4. CDR3 in amino acids: CASSPDRGNTEAFF. CDR3 DNA: TGTGCCAGCAGCCCCGACAGGGGAAACACTGAAGCTTTCTTT.

The rearrangement links TRBV29-1 to TRBJ1-2; a weak D match, TRBD1 (5 bases). The CDR3 sequence is 12 residues long. Per germline, CDR1 SQVTM and CDR2 ANQGSEA. V lost 6 bases and J 1 base, leaving 9 bases between the germline ends. Here the CDR3 DNA reads TGCAGCGTCCCGACAGTTAACTATGGCTACACCTTC. Translation: CSVPTVNYGYTF. Supplemented by reference TRBV29-1 and TRBJ1-2, the full variable domain reads SAVISQKPSRDICQRGTSLTIQCQVDSQVTMMFWYRQQPGQSLTLIATANQGSEATYESGFVIDKFPISRPNLTFSTLTVSNMSPEDSSIYLCSVPTVNYGYTFGSGTRLTVV.

The chain recombines TRBV9 with TRBJ2-1; D remains ambiguous. V was shortened by 2 bases and J by 10 bases, with 10 bases between the two germline ends. This CDR3 contains 12 residues. Germline V gene data show CDR1 as SGDLS and CDR2 as YYNGEE. In DNA form, the CDR3 reads TGTGCCAGCAGCGTTTACGGAGCGGAGCAGTTCTTC. It yields the protein CASSVYGAEQFF.

The V call is TRBV7-2, the J call TRBJ2-1, with 8 bases identical to TRBD2. V dropped 6 bases and J dropped 5; count of bases not matched to a gene: 6. The CDR3 extends over 14 amino acids. Germline V gene lookup returns CDR1 SGHTA and CDR2 FQGNSA. CDR3 protein: CASSPGTRDNEQFF. CDR3 in DNA: TGTGCCAGCAGTCCCGGGACTAGGGACAATGAGCAGTTCTTC.

This chain connects TRBV9 to TRBJ2-7; D unclear. The V gene's germline CDR1 is SGDLS and CDR2 YYNGEE. Trimming took off 0 bases at V and 5 bases at J, with 12 bases between the two ends. The CDR3 runs 14 residues. CDR3 DNA: TGTGCCAGCAGCGTAGATAGTCGACTGGACGAGCAGTACTTC. Protein product: CASSVDSRLDEQYF.

The chain joins TRBV29-1 to TRBJ1-1; D unresolved. Germline V CDR1 and CDR2: SQVTM, ANQGSEA. The CDR3 totals 13 residues. The germline V and J ends were trimmed by 6 bases and 3 bases, with 14 bases remaining between them. DNA of the CDR3: TGCAGCGTCGCAAAAGGTCGGGACACTGAAGCTTTCTTT. Protein: CSVAKGRDTEAFF.

The rearrangement links TRBV9 to TRBJ2-1; 12 nucleotides agree with TRBD2. This CDR3 region has 18 residues. Unmatched junction bases numbered 15, after V lost 3 bases and J lost 8 bases. Germline CDR1 SGDLS, CDR2 YYNGEE. Here the CDR3 DNA reads TGTGCCAGCAGCGAGCGGGGACTAGCGGGCCCCTCTAGCGATGAGCAGTTCTTC. Its translation: CASSERGLAGPSSDEQFF.

The chain uses TRBV6-5 and TRBJ1-5; 7 bases match TRBD1. The V gene end was trimmed by 7 bases and the J gene end by 5 bases; junction bases not matched to a gene: 8. The CDR3 consists of 14 residues. Germline CDR1 and CDR2: MNHEY and SVGAGI. The CDR3 protein is CASIRTGAHQPQHF. The CDR3 DNA is TGTGCCAGCATCCGGACAGGTGCTCATCAGCCCCAGCATTTT.

The chain links TRBV5-1 to TRBJ2-7, with D perhaps matching TRBD2 (6 bases). This CDR3 is built from 15 residues. The ends were cut back, 3 bases at V and 0 bases at J, with 13 bases in the middle. CDR1 and CDR2 (germline): SGHRS, YFSETQ. The CDR3 reads CASSWGLTDSYEQYF. In DNA, the CDR3 is TGCGCCAGCAGCTGGGGACTTACGGACTCCTACGAGCAGTACTTC.

This sequence joins TRBV4-3 and TRBJ2-2, with D tentatively TRBD2 (6 bases). This CDR3 spans 15 amino acids. The V end was cut by 3 bases, the J end by 2 bases, with 10 bases between. Germline lookup yields CDR1 LGHNA and CDR2 YSLEER. CDR3 region: CASSHPGANTGELFF. The DNA for the CDR3 is TGCGCCAGCAGCCACCCGGGAGCCAACACCGGGGAGCTGTTTTTT.

The chain carries TRBV9 and TRBJ2-1; 7 bases fit TRBD2. The V gene end was trimmed by 0 bases and the J gene end by 0 bases; junction bases not matched to a gene: 9. The CDR3 has 18 residues. Germline V gene lookup returns CDR1 SGDLS and CDR2 YYNGEE. The CDR3 bases are TGTGCCAGCAGCGTAGCGGAGGGAGGGCCCAGCTCCTACAATGAGCAGTTCTTC. Translating gives CASSVAEGGPSSYNEQFF.

The chain employs TRBV6-5 and TRBJ2-1, with 10 bases identical to TRBD1. Germline loops: CDR1 MNHEY, CDR2 SVGAGI. J was trimmed by 6 bases and V by 5 bases; bases with no gene match: 7. The CDR3 contains 15 residues. CDR3 coding DNA: TGTGCCAGCAGTCTAGAGACAGGGGGCTTCAATGAGCAGTTCTTC. This translates into CASSLETGGFNEQFF.